This T cell receptor (beta chain) was profiled in a study of cytomegalovirus exposure and HLA in healthy donors. At the level of the study: Earlier findings included about 120 million unique TCR beta sequences obtained from some 180 million T cells.

Donors showed nominal health when sampled, although they likely had unrecorded immune exposures. Study conclusions and caveats: Information on immune exposure was restricted to one variable (CMV serostatus). The study listed approximately 160 cytomegalovirus-associated TCR beta chains.

PCR was performed using 60 Vbeta and 13 Jbeta primers. Clones were read by immunoSEQ multiplex PCR, and TCRdb kept only the in-frame ones, dropping some. The sample consists of roughly 120,000 clones, approximately 81% of them appearing once. With regard to this clone: No antigen is known for it.

Germline lookup yields CDR1 MGHRA and CDR2 YSYEKL. The V end was cut by 2 bases, the J end by 6 bases, with 9 bases between. The CDR3 extends over 13 amino acids. The source material was PBMCs. The chain uses TRBV4-1 and TRBJ2-3; D unclear. This TCR was recovered from a woman aged 30 to 39 in good health and CMV-seronegative. The CDR3: CASSQNRPDTQYF. CDR3 nucleotides: TGCGCCAGCAGCCAAAACAGACCGGATACGCAGTATTTT.